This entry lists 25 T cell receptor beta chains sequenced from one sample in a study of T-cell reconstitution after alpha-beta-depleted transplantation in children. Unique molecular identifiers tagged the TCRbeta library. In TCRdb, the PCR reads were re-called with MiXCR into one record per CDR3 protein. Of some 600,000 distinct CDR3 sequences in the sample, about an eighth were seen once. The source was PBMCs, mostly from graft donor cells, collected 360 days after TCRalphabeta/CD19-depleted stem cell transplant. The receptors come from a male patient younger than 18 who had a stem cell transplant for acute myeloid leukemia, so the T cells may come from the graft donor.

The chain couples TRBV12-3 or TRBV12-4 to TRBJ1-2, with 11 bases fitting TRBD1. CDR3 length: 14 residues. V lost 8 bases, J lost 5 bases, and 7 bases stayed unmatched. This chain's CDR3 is CASGSGTGGYGYTF. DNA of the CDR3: TGTGCCAGCGGCTCCGGGACAGGGGGATATGGCTACACCTTC.

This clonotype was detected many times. In DNA form, the CDR3 reads TGCAGTGGGGTAGGGCTCTCGGGCCCGTCCTACAATGAGCAGTTCTTC. It encodes CSGVGLSGPSYNEQFF. V gene TRBV20-1 combines with J gene TRBJ2-1; no reliable D call. This CDR3 has 16 residues. Germline V gene lookup returns CDR1 DFQATT and CDR2 SNEGSKA (reference sequence). V was pared by 7 bases and J by 1 base, with 20 bases between.

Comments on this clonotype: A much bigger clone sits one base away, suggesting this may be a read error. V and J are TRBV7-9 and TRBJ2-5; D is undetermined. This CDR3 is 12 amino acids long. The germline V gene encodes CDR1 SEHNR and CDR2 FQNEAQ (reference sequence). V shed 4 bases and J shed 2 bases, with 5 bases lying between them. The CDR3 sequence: CASSSNQETQYF. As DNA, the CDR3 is TGTGCCAGCAGCTCAAATCAAGAGACCCAGTACTTC.

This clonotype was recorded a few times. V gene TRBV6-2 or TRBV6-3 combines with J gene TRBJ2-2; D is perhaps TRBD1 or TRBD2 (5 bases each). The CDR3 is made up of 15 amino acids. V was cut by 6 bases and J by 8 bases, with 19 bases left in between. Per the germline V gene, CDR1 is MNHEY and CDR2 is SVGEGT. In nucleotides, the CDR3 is TGTGCCAGCAGGCCCCCGGGGCTAGTCACGGGGGAGCTGTTTTTT. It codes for CASRPPGLVTGELFF.

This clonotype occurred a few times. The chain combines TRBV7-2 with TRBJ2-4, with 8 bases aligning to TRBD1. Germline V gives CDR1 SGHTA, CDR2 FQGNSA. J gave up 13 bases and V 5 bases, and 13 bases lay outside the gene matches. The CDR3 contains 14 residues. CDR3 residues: CASSRTGPNNPQYF. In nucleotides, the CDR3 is TGTGCCAGCAGCCGGACAGGGCCGAATAATCCCCAGTACTTC.

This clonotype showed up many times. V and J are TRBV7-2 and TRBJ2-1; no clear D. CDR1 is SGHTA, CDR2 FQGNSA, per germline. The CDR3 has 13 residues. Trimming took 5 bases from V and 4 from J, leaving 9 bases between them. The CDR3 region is CASSPTGYNEQFF. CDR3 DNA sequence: TGTGCCAGCAGCCCAACCGGATACAATGAGCAGTTCTTC.

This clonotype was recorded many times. The CDR3 here is CASSFGVTDNEQFF. The CDR3 DNA reads as TGTGCCAGCAGTTTCGGGGTGACCGACAATGAGCAGTTCTTC. The chain carries TRBV12-3 or TRBV12-4 and TRBJ2-1, with D possibly TRBD2 on 5 matching bases. V dropped 3 bases and J dropped 5 bases, with 11 bases sitting between them. This CDR3 has 14 amino acids.

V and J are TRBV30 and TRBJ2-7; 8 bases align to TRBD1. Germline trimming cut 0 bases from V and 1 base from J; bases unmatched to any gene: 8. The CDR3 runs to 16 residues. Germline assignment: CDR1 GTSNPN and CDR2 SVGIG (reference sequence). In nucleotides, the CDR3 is TGTGCCTGGAGTGTAGGGAGGACAGGGAGGTCCTACGAGCAGTACTTC. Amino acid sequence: CAWSVGRTGRSYEQYF. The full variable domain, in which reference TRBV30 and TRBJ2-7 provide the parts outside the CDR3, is SQTIHQWPATLVQPVGSPLSLECTVEGTSNPNLYWYRQAAGRGLQLLFYSVGIGQISSEVPQNLSASRPQDRQFILSSKKLLLSDSGFYLCAWSVGRTGRSYEQYFGPGTRLTVT.

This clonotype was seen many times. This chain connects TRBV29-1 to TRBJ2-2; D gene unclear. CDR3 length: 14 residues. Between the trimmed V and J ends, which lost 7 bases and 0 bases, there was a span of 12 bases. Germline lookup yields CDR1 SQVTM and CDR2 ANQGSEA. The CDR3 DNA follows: TGCAGCGCCGTCGCTGGCACGAACACCGGGGAGCTGTTTTTT. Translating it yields CSAVAGTNTGELFF.

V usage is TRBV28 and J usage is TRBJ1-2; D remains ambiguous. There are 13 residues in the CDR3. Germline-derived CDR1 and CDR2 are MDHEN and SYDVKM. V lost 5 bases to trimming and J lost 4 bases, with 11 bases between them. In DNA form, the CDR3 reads TGTGCCAGCAGTCCTGGATTGGGCTATGGCTACACCTTC. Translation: CASSPGLGYGYTF.

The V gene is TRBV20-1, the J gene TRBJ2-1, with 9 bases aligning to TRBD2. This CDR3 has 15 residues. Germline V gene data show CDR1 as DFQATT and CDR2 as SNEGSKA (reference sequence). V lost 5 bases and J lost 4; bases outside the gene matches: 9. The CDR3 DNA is TGCAGTGCTGGAATAGTAGCGGGAGTTTACAATGAGCAGTTCTTC. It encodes CSAGIVAGVYNEQFF.

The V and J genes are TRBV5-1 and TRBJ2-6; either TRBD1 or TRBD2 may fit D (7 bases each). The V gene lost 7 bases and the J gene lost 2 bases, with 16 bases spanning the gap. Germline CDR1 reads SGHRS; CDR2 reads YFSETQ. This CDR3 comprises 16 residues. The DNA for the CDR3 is TGCGCCAGCTCAGCGGGACAGATCCCTGGGGCCAACGTCCTGACTTTC. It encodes CASSAGQIPGANVLTF.

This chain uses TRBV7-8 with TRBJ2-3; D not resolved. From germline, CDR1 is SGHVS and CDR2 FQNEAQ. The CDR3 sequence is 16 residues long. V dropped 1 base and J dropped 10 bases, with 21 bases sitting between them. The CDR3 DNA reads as TGTGCCAGCAGCTTAGAATTTGCCAAAGCTCTCCATCCGCAGTATTTT. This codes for CASSLEFAKALHPQYF.

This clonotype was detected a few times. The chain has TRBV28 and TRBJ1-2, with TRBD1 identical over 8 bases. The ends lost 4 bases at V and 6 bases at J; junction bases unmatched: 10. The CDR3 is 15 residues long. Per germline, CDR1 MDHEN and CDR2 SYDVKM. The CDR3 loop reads CASSSVRGPFHGYTF. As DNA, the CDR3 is TGTGCCAGCAGTTCAGTCAGGGGGCCCTTCCATGGCTACACCTTC.

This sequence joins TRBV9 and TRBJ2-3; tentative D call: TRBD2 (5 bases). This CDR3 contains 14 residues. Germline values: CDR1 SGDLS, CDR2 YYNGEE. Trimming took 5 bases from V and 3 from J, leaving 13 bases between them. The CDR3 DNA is TGTGCCAGCAGACGAGGGAGTGAGACAGATACGCAGTATTTT. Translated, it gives CASRRGSETDTQYF.

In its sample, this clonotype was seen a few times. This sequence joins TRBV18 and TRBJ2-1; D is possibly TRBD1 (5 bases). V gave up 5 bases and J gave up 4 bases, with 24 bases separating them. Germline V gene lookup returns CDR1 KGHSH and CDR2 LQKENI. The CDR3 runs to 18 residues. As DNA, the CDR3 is TGTGCCAGCTCATCGTGGACACGCTTCTCCGTGGAGTACAATGAGCAGTTCTTC. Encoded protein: CASSSWTRFSVEYNEQFF.

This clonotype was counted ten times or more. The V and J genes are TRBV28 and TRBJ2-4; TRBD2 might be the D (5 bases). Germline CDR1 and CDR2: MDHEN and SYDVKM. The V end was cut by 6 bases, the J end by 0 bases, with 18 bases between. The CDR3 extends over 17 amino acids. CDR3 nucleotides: TGTGCCAGCAGCTCACTAGACGGAACACTAGCCAAAAACATTCAGTACTTC. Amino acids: CASSSLDGTLAKNIQYF.

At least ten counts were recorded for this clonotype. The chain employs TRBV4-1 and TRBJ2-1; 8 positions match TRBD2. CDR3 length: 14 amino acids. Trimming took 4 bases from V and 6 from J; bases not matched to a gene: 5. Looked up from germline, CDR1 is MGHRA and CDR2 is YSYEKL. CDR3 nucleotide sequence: TGCGCCAGCAGCCCGAGCGGGAGCGGCAATGAGCAGTTCTTC. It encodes CASSPSGSGNEQFF.

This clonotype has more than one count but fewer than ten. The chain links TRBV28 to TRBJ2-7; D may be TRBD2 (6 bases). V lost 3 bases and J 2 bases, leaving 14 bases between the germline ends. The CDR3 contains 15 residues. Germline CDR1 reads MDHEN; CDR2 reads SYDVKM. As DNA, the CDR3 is TGTGCCAGCAGTTTGGGGCCAGCGGGTGCCTACGAGCAGTACTTC. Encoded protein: CASSLGPAGAYEQYF. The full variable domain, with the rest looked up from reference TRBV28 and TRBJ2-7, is DVKVTQSSRYLVKRTGEKVFLECVQDMDHENMFWYRQDPGLGLRLIYFSYDVKMKEKGDIPEGYSVSREKKERFSLILESASTNQTSMYLCASSLGPAGAYEQYFGPGTRLTVT.

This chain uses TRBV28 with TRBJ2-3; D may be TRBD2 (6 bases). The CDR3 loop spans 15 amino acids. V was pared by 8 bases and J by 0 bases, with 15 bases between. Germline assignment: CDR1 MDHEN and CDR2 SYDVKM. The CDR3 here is CASPSRETSTDTQYF. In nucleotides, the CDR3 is TGTGCCAGCCCTTCGCGGGAAACTAGCACAGATACGCAGTATTTT.

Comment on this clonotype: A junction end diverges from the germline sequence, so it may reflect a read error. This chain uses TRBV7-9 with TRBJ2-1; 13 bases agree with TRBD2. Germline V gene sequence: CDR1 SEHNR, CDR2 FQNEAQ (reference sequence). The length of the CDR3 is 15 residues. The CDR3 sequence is CASSPGLAGYNEHFF. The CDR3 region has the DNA TGTGCCAGCAGCCCGGGACTAGCGGGATACAATGAGCACTTCTTC.

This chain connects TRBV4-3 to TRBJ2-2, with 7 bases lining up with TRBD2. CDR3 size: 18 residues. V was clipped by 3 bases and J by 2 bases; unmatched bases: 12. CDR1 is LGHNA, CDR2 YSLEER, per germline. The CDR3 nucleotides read TGCGCCAGCAGCCACCGGATGTGGAGCGGGGACAACACCGGGGAGCTGTTTTTT. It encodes CASSHRMWSGDNTGELFF.

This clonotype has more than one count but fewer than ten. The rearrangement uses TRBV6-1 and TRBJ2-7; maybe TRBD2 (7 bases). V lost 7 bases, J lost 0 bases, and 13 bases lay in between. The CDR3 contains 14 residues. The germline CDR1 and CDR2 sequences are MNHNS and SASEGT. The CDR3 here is CASMEGGGSYEQYF. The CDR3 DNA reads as TGTGCCAGCATGGAGGGAGGGGGCTCCTACGAGCAGTACTTC.

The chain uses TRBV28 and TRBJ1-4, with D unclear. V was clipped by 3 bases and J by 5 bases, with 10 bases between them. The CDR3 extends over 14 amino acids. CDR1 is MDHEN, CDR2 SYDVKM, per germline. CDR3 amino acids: CASSFAGWNEKLFF. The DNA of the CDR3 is TGTGCCAGCAGTTTTGCGGGTTGGAATGAAAAACTGTTTTTT.

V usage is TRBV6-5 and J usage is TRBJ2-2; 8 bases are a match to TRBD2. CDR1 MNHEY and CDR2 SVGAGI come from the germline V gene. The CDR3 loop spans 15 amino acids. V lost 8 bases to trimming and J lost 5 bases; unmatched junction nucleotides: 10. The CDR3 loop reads CASGKWTSHTGELFF. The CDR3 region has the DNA TGTGCCAGCGGAAAATGGACTAGCCATACCGGGGAGCTGTTTTTT.